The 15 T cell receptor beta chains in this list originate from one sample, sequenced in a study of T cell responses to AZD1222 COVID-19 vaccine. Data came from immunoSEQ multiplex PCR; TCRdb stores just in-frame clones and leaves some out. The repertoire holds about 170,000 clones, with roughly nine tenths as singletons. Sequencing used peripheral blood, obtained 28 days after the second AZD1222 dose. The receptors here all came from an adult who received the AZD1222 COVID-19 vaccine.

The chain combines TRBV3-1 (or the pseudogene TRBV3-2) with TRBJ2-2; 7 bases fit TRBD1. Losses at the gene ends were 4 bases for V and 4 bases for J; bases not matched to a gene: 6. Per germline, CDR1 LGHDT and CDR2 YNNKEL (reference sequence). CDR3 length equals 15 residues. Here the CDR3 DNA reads TGTGCCAGCAGCCCCTGGGACAGACGCACCGGGGAGCTGTTTTTT. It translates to CASSPWDRRTGELFF.

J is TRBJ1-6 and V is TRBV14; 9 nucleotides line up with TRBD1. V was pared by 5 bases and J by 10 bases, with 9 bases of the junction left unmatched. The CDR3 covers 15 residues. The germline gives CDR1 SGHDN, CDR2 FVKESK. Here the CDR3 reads CASSLTGTGTSPLHF. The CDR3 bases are TGTGCCAGCAGCTTGACCGGGACAGGGACCTCACCCCTCCACTTT.

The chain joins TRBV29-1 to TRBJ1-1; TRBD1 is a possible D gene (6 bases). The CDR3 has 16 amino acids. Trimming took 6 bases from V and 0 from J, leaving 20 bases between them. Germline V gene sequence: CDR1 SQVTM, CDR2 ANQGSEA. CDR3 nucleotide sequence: TGCAGCGTGATTTGGGGGCTTGGGGTCATGAACACTGAAGCTTTCTTT. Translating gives CSVIWGLGVMNTEAFF.

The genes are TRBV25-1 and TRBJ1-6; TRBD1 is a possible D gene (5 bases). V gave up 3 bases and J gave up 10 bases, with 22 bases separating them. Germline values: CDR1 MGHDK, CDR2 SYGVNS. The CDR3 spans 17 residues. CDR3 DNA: TGTGCCAGCAGTGATTCTCCGTGGATGGGAACAGGATCACCCCTCCACTTT. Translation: CASSDSPWMGTGSPLHF.

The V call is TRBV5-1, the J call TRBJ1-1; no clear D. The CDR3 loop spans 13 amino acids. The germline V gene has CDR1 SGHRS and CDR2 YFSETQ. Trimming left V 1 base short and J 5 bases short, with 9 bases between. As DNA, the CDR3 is TGCGCCAGCAGCTTGATTCGAGAGACTGAAGCTTTCTTT. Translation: CASSLIRETEAFF.

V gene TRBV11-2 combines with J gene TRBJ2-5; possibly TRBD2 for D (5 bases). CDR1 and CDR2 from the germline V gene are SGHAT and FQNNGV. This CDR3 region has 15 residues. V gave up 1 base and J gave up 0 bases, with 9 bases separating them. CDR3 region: CASSLAGFYQETQYF. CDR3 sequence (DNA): TGTGCCAGCAGCTTAGCGGGATTTTACCAAGAGACCCAGTACTTC.

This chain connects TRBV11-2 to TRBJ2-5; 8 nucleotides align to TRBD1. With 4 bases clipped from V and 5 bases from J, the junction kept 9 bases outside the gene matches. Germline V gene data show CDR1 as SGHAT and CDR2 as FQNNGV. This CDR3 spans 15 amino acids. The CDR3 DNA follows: TGTGCCAGCAGCTCAATCAGGGGGCGCGGGGAGACCCAGTACTTC. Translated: CASSSIRGRGETQYF.

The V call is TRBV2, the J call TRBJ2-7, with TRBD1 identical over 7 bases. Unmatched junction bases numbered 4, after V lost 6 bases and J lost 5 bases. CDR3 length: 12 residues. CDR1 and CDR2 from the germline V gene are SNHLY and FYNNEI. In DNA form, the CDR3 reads TGTGCCAGCAGCGGACAGGAGAACGAGCAGTACTTC. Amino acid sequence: CASSGQENEQYF.

Here the CDR3 DNA reads TGTGCCAGCAGTGAGGGACATAGCAATCAGCCCCAGCATTTT. Translated, it gives CASSEGHSNQPQHF. This chain uses TRBV6-1 with TRBJ1-5; a possible D gene is TRBD1 (6 bases). The V end lost 3 bases, the J end lost 0 bases, and 6 bases lay between the germline ends. The CDR3 length is 14 residues. Germline CDR1 and CDR2: MNHNS and SASEGT.

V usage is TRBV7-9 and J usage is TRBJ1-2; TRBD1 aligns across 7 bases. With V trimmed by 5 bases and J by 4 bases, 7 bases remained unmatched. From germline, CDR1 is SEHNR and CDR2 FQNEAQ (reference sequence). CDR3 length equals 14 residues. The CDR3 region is CASSRGQVAYGYTF. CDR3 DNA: TGTGCCAGCAGCCGAGGACAGGTAGCCTATGGCTACACCTTC.

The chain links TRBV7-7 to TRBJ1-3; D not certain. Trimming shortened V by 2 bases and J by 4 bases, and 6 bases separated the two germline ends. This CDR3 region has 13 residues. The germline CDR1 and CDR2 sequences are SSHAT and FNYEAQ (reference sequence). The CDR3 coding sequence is TGTGCCAGCAGCTTAAACCCAGGAAACACCATATATTTT. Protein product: CASSLNPGNTIYF.

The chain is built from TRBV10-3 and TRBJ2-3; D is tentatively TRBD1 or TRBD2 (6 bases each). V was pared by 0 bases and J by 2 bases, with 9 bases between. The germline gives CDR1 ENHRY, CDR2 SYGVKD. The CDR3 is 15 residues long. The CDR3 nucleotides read TGTGCCATCAGTGAGTCCGGGGGCAACACAGATACGCAGTATTTT. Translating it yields CAISESGGNTDTQYF.

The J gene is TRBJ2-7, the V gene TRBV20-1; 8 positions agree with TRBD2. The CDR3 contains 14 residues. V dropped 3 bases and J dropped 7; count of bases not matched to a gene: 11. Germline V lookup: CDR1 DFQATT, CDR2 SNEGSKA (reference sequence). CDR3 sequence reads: CSASRGGMVREQYF. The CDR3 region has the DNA TGCAGTGCTAGTCGGGGGGGGATGGTGCGGGAGCAGTACTTC.

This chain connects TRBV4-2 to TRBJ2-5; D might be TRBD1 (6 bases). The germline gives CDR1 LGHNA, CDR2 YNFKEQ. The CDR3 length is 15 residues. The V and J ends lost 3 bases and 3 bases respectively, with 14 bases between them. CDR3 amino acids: CASSHVNRVEETQYF. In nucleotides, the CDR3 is TGTGCCAGCAGCCACGTTAACAGGGTTGAAGAGACCCAGTACTTC.

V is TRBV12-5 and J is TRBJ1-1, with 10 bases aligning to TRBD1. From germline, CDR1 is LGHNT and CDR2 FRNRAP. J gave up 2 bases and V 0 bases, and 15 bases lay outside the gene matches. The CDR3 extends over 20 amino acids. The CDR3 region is CASGLVLGRDRGIRNTEAFF. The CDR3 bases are TGTGCTAGTGGTTTGGTACTGGGCCGGGACAGGGGCATCCGAAACACTGAAGCTTTCTTT.